The 22 T cell receptor beta chains in this list originate from one sample, sequenced in a study of OX40 agonist ivuxolimab in advanced cancers. Assay used: immunoSEQ multiplex PCR; TCRdb lists only in-frame clones, some missing. Of 65,000 to 100,000 clones listed, 90% are singletons. The sample was CD4+ or CD8+ T cells sorted from blood, taken in a trial of the OX40 agonist ivuxolimab. The origin of the receptors is an adult with an advanced solid tumor such as melanoma, head and neck, liver or kidney cancer.

The rearrangement joins TRBV5-1 to TRBJ1-2, with 9 bases fitting TRBD1. The CDR3 runs 13 residues. The V and J ends lost 0 bases and 8 bases, in that order; junction bases with no gene match: 2. Germline loops: CDR1 SGHRS, CDR2 YFSETQ. The CDR3 region has the DNA TGCGCCAGCAGCTTGGGGGGACAGGGCGGCTACACCTTC. It encodes CASSLGGQGGYTF.

The genes are TRBV10-2 and TRBJ1-2; 11 bases line up with TRBD1. Per germline, CDR1 WSHSY and CDR2 SAAADI. The CDR3 has 20 residues. V lost 0 bases and J lost 1; bases outside the gene matches: 13. The CDR3 region is CASSESTGYGQGAGNYGYTF. As DNA, the CDR3 is TGCGCCAGCAGTGAGTCGACCGGGTACGGACAGGGGGCTGGTAACTATGGCTACACCTTC.

The rearrangement uses TRBV18 and TRBJ1-5, with D uncertain. The germline CDR1 and CDR2 sequences are KGHSH and LQKENI. Between the trimmed V and J ends, which lost 2 bases and 3 bases, there was a span of 8 bases. The length of the CDR3 is 14 residues. The CDR3 nucleotides read TGTGCCAGCTCACCATCGCAGGACAATCAGCCCCAGCATTTT. It translates to CASSPSQDNQPQHF.

The chain links TRBV1 to TRBJ2-1; the table's D call, TRBD2, was not checked against the DNA. TRBV1 is termed a pseudogene. CDR3 length: 15 amino acids. CDR3 in amino acids: CTSIPPDYPYNEQFF. As DNA, the CDR3 is TGCACCAGCATCCCTCCGGACTACCCTTACAATGAGCAGTTCTTC.

The chain joins TRBV6-1 to TRBJ2-2; 8 nucleotides align to TRBD1. The J segment lost 4 bases and the V segment lost 7 bases, leaving 2 bases of the junction unmatched. This CDR3 is 13 amino acids long. Germline CDR1 and CDR2: MNHNS and SASEGT. The CDR3, as DNA: TGTGCCAGCAACAGGGGGTCCACCGGGGAGCTGTTTTTT. This gives the protein CASNRGSTGELFF.

V and J are TRBV19 and TRBJ1-1, with D perhaps matching TRBD1 (6 bases). Germline CDR1 and CDR2: LNHDA and SQIVND (reference sequence). The CDR3 runs to 15 residues. Trimming took 3 bases from V and 4 from J, leaving 15 bases between them. Written as DNA, the CDR3 is TGTGCCAGTAGTATCTTTGGGGGCGCGGGCACTGAAGCTTTCTTT. Translating it yields CASSIFGGAGTEAFF.

The CDR3 nucleotides read TGTGCCAGCAGCCGCGGTATCCAGCTAGCCAGCGAGCAGTACTTC. It is translated as CASSRGIQLASEQYF. The rearrangement links TRBV6-5 to TRBJ2-7; possible D gene TRBD2, 5 bases. The germline gives CDR1 MNHEY, CDR2 SVGAGI. Trimming took off 6 bases at V and 6 bases at J, with 21 bases between the two ends. There are 15 residues in the CDR3.

The chain is built from TRBV6-5 and TRBJ1-2, with 7 bases matching TRBD1. With V trimmed by 1 base and J by 7 bases, 3 bases remained unmatched. This CDR3 spans 13 amino acids. The germline V gene encodes CDR1 MNHEY and CDR2 SVGAGI. CDR3 nucleotides: TGTGCCAGCAGTTACTTGGGACAGCGTGGCTACACCTTC. Residues: CASSYLGQRGYTF.

The CDR3 here is CASGSSIGGVHNEQFF. CDR3 bases: TGTGCTAGTGGTTCGTCAATCGGAGGAGTACACAATGAGCAGTTCTTC. This chain uses TRBV12-5 with TRBJ2-1; perhaps TRBD2 as D (5 bases). CDR1 and CDR2 from the germline V gene are LGHNT and FRNRAP. The CDR3 sequence is 16 residues long. The V gene lost 4 bases and the J gene lost 5 bases, with 18 bases spanning the gap.

This chain links TRBV6-5 with TRBJ1-2; D is perhaps TRBD1 (5 bases). CDR1 is MNHEY, CDR2 SVGAGI, per germline. There are 14 residues in the CDR3. Deletions cut 2 bases from V and 1 base from J, with 8 bases between. The CDR3 nucleotides read TGTGCCAGCAGTTACGACAGCTATAACTATGGCTACACCTTC. Amino acid sequence: CASSYDSYNYGYTF.

The chain combines TRBV6-6 with TRBJ1-5, with D unclear. Germline V CDR1 and CDR2: MNHNY, SVGAGI (reference sequence). V was pared by 3 bases and J by 0 bases, with 9 bases between. The CDR3 has 15 residues. CDR3 nucleotide sequence: TGTGCCAGCAGTTATGTAGGGTCTAGCAATCAGCCCCAGCATTTT. It codes for CASSYVGSSNQPQHF.

The V gene is TRBV29-1, the J gene TRBJ2-3; D may be TRBD2 (7 bases). The CDR3 loop spans 14 amino acids. CDR1 is SQVTM and CDR2 is ANQGSEA in the germline V gene. V shed 4 bases and J shed 3 bases, with 14 bases lying between them. DNA of the CDR3: TGCAGCGTTGTACCGGGGGGCATTACAGATACGCAGTATTTT. It specifies CSVVPGGITDTQYF.

The chain is built from TRBV6-1 and TRBJ1-2, with D possibly being TRBD1 (6 bases). Germline CDR1 is MNHNS and CDR2 is SASEGT. This CDR3 is built from 14 residues. The V end lost 6 bases, the J end lost 8 bases, and 19 bases lay between the germline ends. The CDR3 bases are TGTGCCAGCAGAAGCAGGGGCGCTTTCGACGGCTACACCTTC. Its protein is CASRSRGAFDGYTF.

V usage is TRBV5-1 and J usage is TRBJ2-1, with 8 bases lining up with TRBD2. This CDR3 comprises 16 residues. Germline loops: CDR1 SGHRS, CDR2 YFSETQ. Germline trimming cut 4 bases from V and 2 bases from J; bases unmatched to any gene: 8. CDR3 region: CASSLTSSGPYNEQFF. The CDR3 nucleotides are TGCGCCAGCAGCCTTACCTCTAGCGGGCCCTACAATGAGCAGTTCTTC.

The V gene is TRBV13, the J gene TRBJ1-5; D remains ambiguous. Trimming took 0 bases from V and 3 from J, leaving 9 bases between them. The germline V gene encodes CDR1 PRHDT and CDR2 FYEKMQ (reference sequence). The CDR3 is made up of 15 amino acids. CDR3 protein: CASSLGLGNNQPQHF. CDR3 in DNA: TGTGCCAGCAGCTTAGGTTTGGGAAACAATCAGCCCCAGCATTTT.

The genes are TRBV5-1 and TRBJ2-3; TRBD2 might be the D (5 bases). Deletions cut 4 bases from V and 7 bases from J, with 13 bases between. Germline lookup yields CDR1 SGHRS and CDR2 YFSETQ. This CDR3 comprises 13 residues. The chain's CDR3 is CASSDLEGNTQYF. Written as DNA, the CDR3 is TGCGCCAGCAGCGACCTAGAGGGAAATACGCAGTATTTT.

V usage is TRBV11-1 and J usage is TRBJ2-7, with D uncertain. V was cut by 1 base and J by 7 bases, with 11 bases left in between. This CDR3 contains 13 residues. From germline, CDR1 is SGHAT and CDR2 FQDESV (reference sequence). This CDR3 reads CASSLVSHPEQYV. The CDR3 region has the DNA TGTGCCAGCAGCTTAGTAAGCCATCCTGAGCAGTACGTC.

The chain carries TRBV5-5 and TRBJ2-2; 11 bases line up with TRBD2. CDR1 SGHKS and CDR2 YYEKEE come from the germline V gene (reference sequence). V shed 0 bases, J shed 0 bases, and the junction held 1 base outside the gene matches. This CDR3 region has 17 residues. The CDR3 DNA sequence: TGTGCCAGCAGCTTGGGACTAGCGGGACCGAACACCGGGGAGCTGTTTTTT. This sequence encodes CASSLGLAGPNTGELFF.

In regard to this clone: One end of the junction varies from germline; a read error may be responsible. The chain uses TRBV5-8 and TRBJ1-3, with D perhaps TRBD1 (5 bases). This CDR3 has 15 amino acids. Per the germline V gene, CDR1 is SGHTS and CDR2 is YDEGEE. The CDR3 region is CASRLGRSSGNTIYF. The CDR3 nucleotides are TGTGCCAGCAGGTTGGGGCGGAGCTCTGGAAACACCATATATTTT.

The rearrangement joins TRBV18 to TRBJ2-5, with D tentatively TRBD2 (5 bases). Trimming shortened V by 2 bases and J by 4 bases, and 8 bases separated the two germline ends. Germline CDR1 is KGHSH and CDR2 is LQKENI. There are 13 residues in the CDR3. The CDR3 loop is CASSPGSRETQYF. The CDR3 region has the DNA TGTGCCAGCTCACCAGGGAGCAGAGAGACCCAGTACTTC.

This chain links TRBV18 with TRBJ2-5; TRBD1 is a possible D gene (5 bases). The V end was cut by 5 bases, the J end by 4 bases, with 14 bases between. Germline CDR1 KGHSH, CDR2 LQKENI. The CDR3 covers 14 residues. CDR3 sequence: CASSSSQVRETQYF. The CDR3 nucleotides read TGTGCCAGCTCAAGCTCACAGGTTCGAGAGACCCAGTACTTC. The entire variable domain, with the rest obtained from reference TRBV18 and TRBJ2-5, is as follows: NAGVMQNPRHLVRRRGQEARLRCSPMKGHSHVYWYRQLPEEGLKFMVYLQKENIIDESGMPKERFSAEFPKEGPSILRIQQVVRGDSAAYFCASSSSQVRETQYFGPGTRLLVL.

The V gene is TRBV21-1, the J gene TRBJ2-3; TRBD2, the D gene given by the table, was not confirmed from the DNA. TRBV21-1 is assigned pseudogene status. The CDR3 covers 16 residues. The CDR3 sequence: CASSNGPSGFTDTQYF. Written as DNA, the CDR3 is TGTGCCAGCAGCAATGGGCCTAGCGGGTTCACAGATACGCAGTATTTT.